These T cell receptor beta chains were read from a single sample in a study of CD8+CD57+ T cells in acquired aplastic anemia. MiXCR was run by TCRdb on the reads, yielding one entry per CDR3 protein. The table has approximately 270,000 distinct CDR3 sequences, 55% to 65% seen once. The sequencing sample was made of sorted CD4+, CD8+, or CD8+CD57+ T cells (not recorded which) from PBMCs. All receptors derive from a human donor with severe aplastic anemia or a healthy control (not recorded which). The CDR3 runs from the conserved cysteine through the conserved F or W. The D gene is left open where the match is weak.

CDR3aa: CASSLLAYNSPLHF; len: 14; v_gene: TRBV12-3/TRBV12-4; d_gene: NA
CDR3aa: CASSVGGWSGANVLTF; len: 16; v_gene: TRBV9; d_gene: NA
CDR3aa: CASGSGRLPEQFF; len: 13; v_gene: TRBV19; d_gene: TRBD2
CDR3aa: CSARDQALAHQETQYF; len: 16; v_gene: TRBV20-1; d_gene: NA
CDR3aa: CASSYDRGTDTQYF; len: 14; v_gene: TRBV10-3; d_gene: TRBD1
CDR3aa: CATSELRYQETQYF; len: 14; v_gene: TRBV24-1; d_gene: NA
CDR3aa: CASSLDRRDGYTF; len: 13; v_gene: TRBV7-6; d_gene: NA
CDR3aa: CASTRGSSYEQYF; len: 13; v_gene: TRBV25-1; d_gene: NA
CDR3aa: CSASPIRGHLSYEQYF; len: 16; v_gene: TRBV20-1; d_gene: NA
CDR3aa: CSAHRTGGNGSPLHF; len: 15; v_gene: TRBV20-1; d_gene: TRBD1
CDR3aa: CSARYTGGEAFF; len: 12; v_gene: TRBV20-1; d_gene: NA
CDR3aa: CATWGGANTGELFF; len: 14; v_gene: TRBV6-5; d_gene: TRBD2
CDR3aa: CASSLDPGTYNEQFF; len: 15; v_gene: TRBV11-3; d_gene: NA
CDR3aa: CSAPARGATYNEQFF; len: 15; v_gene: TRBV20-1; d_gene: NA
CDR3aa: CASSAGTGVGEQYF; len: 14; v_gene: TRBV9; d_gene: TRBD1
CDR3aa: CASSFAGPDQPQHF; len: 14; v_gene: TRBV7-9; d_gene: NA
CDR3aa: CASSQTDPGGNEQFF; len: 15; v_gene: TRBV27; d_gene: TRBD1
CDR3aa: CAISESESWGAGELFF; len: 16; v_gene: TRBV10-3; d_gene: NA
CDR3aa: CASSGPEDYGYTF; len: 13; v_gene: TRBV14; d_gene: NA
CDR3aa: CSVEKASGGSYEQYF; len: 15; v_gene: TRBV29-1; d_gene: TRBD2
CDR3aa: CASSQDAGATNEELFF; len: 16; v_gene: TRBV5-4; d_gene: NA
CDR3aa: CASSLAGGGRKQFF; len: 14; v_gene: TRBV7-7; d_gene: NA
CDR3aa: CAISDTEYEQYF; len: 12; v_gene: TRBV10-3; d_gene: NA
CDR3aa: CASTSLGLQGVGETQYF; len: 17; v_gene: TRBV7-4; d_gene: TRBD1
CDR3aa: CASSITLTGTETQYF; len: 15; v_gene: TRBV19; d_gene: TRBD1
CDR3aa: CSSSKGTGIYGYTF; len: 14; v_gene: TRBV7-3; d_gene: TRBD1
CDR3aa: CSATRDSPWGHPTYGQYF; len: 18; v_gene: TRBV20-1; d_gene: NA
CDR3aa: CASSVEGNSPLHF; len: 13; v_gene: TRBV9; d_gene: NA
CDR3aa: CASSSAGAGAYGYTF; len: 15; v_gene: TRBV5-1; d_gene: NA
CDR3aa: CASSLWDRGGDERFF; len: 15; v_gene: TRBV5-1; d_gene: TRBD1
CDR3aa: CASSAPVGAKGYTF; len: 14; v_gene: TRBV25-1; d_gene: NA
CDR3aa: CSARPLGLAGETQYF; len: 15; v_gene: TRBV20-1; d_gene: TRBD2
CDR3aa: CASSQGTGPGNTIYF; len: 15; v_gene: TRBV9; d_gene: TRBD1
CDR3aa: CASSFGQGSSEQFF; len: 14; v_gene: TRBV9; d_gene: TRBD1
CDR3aa: CSAPGAPNYGYTF; len: 13; v_gene: TRBV20-1; d_gene: NA
CDR3aa: CASFTDTQYF; len: 10; v_gene: TRBV11-2; d_gene: NA
CDR3aa: CASSAGQFIDTEAFF; len: 15; v_gene: TRBV11-2; d_gene: NA
CDR3aa: CASSPQGYNYGYTF; len: 14; v_gene: TRBV7-8; d_gene: NA
CDR3aa: CASSPRTGGIGTQYF; len: 15; v_gene: TRBV7-8; d_gene: TRBD1
CDR3aa: CSARDPAGGPYEQYF; len: 15; v_gene: TRBV20-1; d_gene: TRBD2
CDR3aa: CSARLASTDTQYF; len: 13; v_gene: TRBV20-1; d_gene: NA
CDR3aa: CASSRDRVDQETQYF; len: 15; v_gene: TRBV5-5; d_gene: TRBD1
CDR3aa: CASSTTGGRETQYF; len: 14; v_gene: TRBV19; d_gene: TRBD1
CDR3aa: CASSYPGLATSEQYF; len: 15; v_gene: TRBV7-9; d_gene: TRBD2
CDR3aa: CASSLSGGTSYEQYF; len: 15; v_gene: TRBV7-2; d_gene: TRBD2
CDR3aa: CSARLAGMNTGELFF; len: 15; v_gene: TRBV20-1; d_gene: TRBD2
CDR3aa: CASNRDGVETQYF; len: 13; v_gene: TRBV9; d_gene: NA
CDR3aa: CASSPDRIQETQYF; len: 14; v_gene: TRBV7-2; d_gene: TRBD1
CDR3aa: CASSVGTKGHEQYF; len: 14; v_gene: TRBV2; d_gene: NA
CDR3aa: CATRQATVGDTQYF; len: 14; v_gene: TRBV24-1; d_gene: NA
CDR3aa: CASSEWDRDNSPLHF; len: 15; v_gene: TRBV2; d_gene: TRBD1
CDR3aa: CSARVRTGLGSPQHF; len: 15; v_gene: TRBV20-1; d_gene: TRBD1
CDR3aa: CASSTPPYEQYF; len: 12; v_gene: TRBV9; d_gene: NA
CDR3aa: CASISRCDNEAFF; len: 13; v_gene: TRBV6-6; d_gene: NA
CDR3aa: CASSRLVPTDTQYF; len: 14; v_gene: TRBV6-1; d_gene: NA
CDR3aa: CASSRHLDRVPGANVLTF; len: 18; v_gene: TRBV4-3; d_gene: TRBD1